This T cell receptor beta chain was profiled in a study of early T cells in non-severe SARS-CoV-2 infection. Trimming took off 4 bases at V and 8 bases at J, with 6 bases between the two ends. The germline CDR1 and CDR2 sequences are SGHVS and FNYEAQ. CDR3 size: 12 residues. This clonotype was counted ten times or more. Via MiXCR, TCRdb re-called the 5' RACE reads, giving one row per CDR3 protein. Counted here are about 80,000 distinct CDR3 sequences, 9.5% to 15% occurring once; the ten biggest clones make up about 1%. Source material: whole blood. V gene TRBV7-6 combines with J gene TRBJ2-6, with D unresolved. This TCR was sampled from an adult who was a healthcare worker with PCR-confirmed SARS-CoV-2 infection or an uninfected control (not recorded which). CDR3 bases: TGTGCCAGCAGCTCCCTATCCAACGTCCTGACTTTC. Its translation: CASSSLSNVLTF.